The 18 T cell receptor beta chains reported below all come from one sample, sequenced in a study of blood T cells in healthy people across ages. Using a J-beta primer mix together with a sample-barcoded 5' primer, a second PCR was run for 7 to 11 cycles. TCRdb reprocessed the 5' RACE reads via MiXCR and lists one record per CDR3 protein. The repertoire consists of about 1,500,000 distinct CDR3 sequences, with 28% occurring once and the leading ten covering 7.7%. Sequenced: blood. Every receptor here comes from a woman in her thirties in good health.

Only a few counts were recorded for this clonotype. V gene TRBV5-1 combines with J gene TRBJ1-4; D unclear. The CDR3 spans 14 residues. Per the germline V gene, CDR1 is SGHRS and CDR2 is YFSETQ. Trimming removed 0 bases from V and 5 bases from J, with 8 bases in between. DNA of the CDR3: TGCGCCAGCAGCTTGGGCAGTAACAATGAAAAACTGTTTTTT. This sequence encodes CASSLGSNNEKLFF.

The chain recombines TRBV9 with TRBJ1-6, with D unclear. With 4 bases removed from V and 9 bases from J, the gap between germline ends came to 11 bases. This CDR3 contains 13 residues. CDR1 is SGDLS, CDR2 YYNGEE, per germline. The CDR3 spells CASSQVFGSPLHF. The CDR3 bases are TGTGCCAGCAGCCAGGTATTTGGTTCACCCCTCCACTTT. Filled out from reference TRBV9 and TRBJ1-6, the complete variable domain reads DSGVTQTPKHLITATGQRVTLRCSPRSGDLSVYWYQQSLDQGLQFLIQYYNGEERAKGNILERFSAQQFPDLHSELNLSSLELGDSALYFCASSQVFGSPLHFGNGTRLTVT.

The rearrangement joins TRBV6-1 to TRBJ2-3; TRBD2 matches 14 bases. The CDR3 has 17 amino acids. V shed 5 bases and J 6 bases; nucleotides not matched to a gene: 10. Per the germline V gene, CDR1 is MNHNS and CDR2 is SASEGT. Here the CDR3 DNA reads TGTGCCAGCAGTCTCCGGACTAGCGGGGGGCTTGGTGATACGCAGTATTTT. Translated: CASSLRTSGGLGDTQYF.

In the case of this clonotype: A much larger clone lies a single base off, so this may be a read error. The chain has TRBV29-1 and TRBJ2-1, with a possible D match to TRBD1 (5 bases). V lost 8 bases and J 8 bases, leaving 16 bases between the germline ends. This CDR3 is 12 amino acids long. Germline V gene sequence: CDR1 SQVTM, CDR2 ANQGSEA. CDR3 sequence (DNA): TGCAGCACAAGAGACAGCGACGATGAGCAGTTCTTC. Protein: CSTRDSDDEQFF.

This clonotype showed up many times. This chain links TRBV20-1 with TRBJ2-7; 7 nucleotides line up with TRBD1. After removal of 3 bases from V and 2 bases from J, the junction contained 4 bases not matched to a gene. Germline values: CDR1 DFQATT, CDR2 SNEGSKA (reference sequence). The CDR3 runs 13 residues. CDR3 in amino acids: CSARTGWAYEQYF. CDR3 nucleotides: TGCAGTGCTAGGACAGGGTGGGCCTACGAGCAGTACTTC.

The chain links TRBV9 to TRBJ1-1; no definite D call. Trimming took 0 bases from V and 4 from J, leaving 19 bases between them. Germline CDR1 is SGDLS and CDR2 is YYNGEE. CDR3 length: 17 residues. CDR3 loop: CASSVGMDQRPSTEAFF. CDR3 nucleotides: TGTGCCAGCAGCGTAGGTATGGACCAACGTCCCAGCACTGAAGCTTTCTTT.

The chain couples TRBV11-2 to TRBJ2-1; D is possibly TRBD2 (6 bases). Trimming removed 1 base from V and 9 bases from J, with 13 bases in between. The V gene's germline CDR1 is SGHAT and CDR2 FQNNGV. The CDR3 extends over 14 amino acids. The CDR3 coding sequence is TGTGCCAGCAGCTTAGGAGGCAGGGAGGCTGAGCAGTTCTTC. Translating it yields CASSLGGREAEQFF.

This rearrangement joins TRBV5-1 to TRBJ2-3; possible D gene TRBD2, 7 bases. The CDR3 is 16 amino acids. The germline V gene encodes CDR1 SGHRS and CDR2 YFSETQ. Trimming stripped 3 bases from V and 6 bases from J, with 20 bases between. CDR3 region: CASSSDGGRFVDTQYF. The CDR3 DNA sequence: TGCGCCAGCAGCTCGGACGGGGGGCGGTTCGTGGATACGCAGTATTTT.

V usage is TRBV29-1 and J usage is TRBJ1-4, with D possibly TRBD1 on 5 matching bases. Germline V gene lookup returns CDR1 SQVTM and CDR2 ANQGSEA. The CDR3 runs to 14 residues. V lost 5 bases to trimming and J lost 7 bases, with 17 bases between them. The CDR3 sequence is CSVKSGTGGEKLFF. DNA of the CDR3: TGCAGCGTTAAGTCAGGGACGGGAGGTGAAAAACTGTTTTTT.

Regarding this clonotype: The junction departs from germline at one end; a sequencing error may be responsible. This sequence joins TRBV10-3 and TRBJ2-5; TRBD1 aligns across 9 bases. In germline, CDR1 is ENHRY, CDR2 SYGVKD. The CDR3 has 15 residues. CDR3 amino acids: CAIGELTGGKETQYF. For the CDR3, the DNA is TGTGCCATCGGTGAACTGACAGGGGGGAAAGAGACCCAGTACTTC.

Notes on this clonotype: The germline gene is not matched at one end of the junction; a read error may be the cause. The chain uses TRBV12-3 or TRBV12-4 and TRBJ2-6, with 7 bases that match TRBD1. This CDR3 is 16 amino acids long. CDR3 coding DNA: TGTGCCAGCAGTTCCACAGGGGAGCCTGGGGCCAACGCCCTGACTTTC. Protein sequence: CASSSTGEPGANALTF.

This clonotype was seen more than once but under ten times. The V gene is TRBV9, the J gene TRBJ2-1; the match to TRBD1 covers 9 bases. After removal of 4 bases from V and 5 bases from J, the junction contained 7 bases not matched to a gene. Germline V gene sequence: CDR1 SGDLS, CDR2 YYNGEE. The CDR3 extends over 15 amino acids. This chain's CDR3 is CASSIRDRDNNEQFF. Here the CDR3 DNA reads TGTGCCAGCAGCATCCGGGACAGGGATAACAATGAGCAGTTCTTC. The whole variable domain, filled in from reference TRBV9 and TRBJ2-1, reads DSGVTQTPKHLITATGQRVTLRCSPRSGDLSVYWYQQSLDQGLQFLIQYYNGEERAKGNILERFSAQQFPDLHSELNLSSLELGDSALYFCASSIRDRDNNEQFFGPGTRLTVL.

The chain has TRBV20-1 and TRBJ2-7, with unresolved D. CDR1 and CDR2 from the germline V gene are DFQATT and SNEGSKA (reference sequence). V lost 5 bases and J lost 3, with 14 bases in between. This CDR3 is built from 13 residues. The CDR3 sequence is CSARPVGGYEQYF. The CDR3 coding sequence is TGCAGTGCTCGTCCGGTCGGCGGCTACGAGCAGTACTTC.

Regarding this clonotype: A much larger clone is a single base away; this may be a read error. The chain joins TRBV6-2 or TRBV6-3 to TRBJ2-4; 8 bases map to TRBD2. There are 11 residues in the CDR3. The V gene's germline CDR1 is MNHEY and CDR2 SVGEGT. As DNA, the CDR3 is TGCGCCAGCGGGGGTTTCAATGAGCAGTACTTC. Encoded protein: CASGGFNEQYF.

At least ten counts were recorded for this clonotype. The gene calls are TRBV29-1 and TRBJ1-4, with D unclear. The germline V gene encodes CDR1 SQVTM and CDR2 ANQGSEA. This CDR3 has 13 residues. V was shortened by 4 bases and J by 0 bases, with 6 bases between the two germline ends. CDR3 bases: TGCAGCGTTGGCGGTACAACTAATGAAAAACTGTTTTTT. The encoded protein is CSVGGTTNEKLFF.

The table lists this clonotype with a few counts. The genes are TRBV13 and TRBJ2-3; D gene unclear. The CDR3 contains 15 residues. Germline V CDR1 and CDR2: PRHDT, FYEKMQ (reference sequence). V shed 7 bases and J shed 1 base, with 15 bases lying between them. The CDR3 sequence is CASISRKVRTDTQYF. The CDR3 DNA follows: TGTGCCAGCATCTCGAGGAAGGTCCGCACAGATACGCAGTATTTT.

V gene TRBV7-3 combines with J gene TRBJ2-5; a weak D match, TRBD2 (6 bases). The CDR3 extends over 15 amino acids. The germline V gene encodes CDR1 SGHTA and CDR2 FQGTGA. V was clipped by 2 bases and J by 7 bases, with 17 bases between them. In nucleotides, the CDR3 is TGTGCCAGCAGCTTAGGCCCGGGACTTCCGGGGACCCAGTACTTC. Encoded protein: CASSLGPGLPGTQYF. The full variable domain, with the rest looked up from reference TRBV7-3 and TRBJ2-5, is GAGVSQTPSNKVTEKGKYVELRCDPISGHTALYWYRQSLGQGPEFLIYFQGTGAADDSGLPNDRFFAVRPEGSVSTLKIQRTERGDSAVYLCASSLGPGLPGTQYFGPGTRLLVL.

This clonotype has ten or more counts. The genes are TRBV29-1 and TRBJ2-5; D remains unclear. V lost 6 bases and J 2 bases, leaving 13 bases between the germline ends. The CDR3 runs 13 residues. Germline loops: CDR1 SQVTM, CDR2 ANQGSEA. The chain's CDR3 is CSVEPAGQETQYF. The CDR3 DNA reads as TGCAGCGTAGAACCGGCTGGACAAGAGACCCAGTACTTC. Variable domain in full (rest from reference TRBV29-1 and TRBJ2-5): SAVISQKPSRDICQRGTSLTIQCQVDSQVTMMFWYRQQPGQSLTLIATANQGSEATYESGFVIDKFPISRPNLTFSTLTVSNMSPEDSSIYLCSVEPAGQETQYFGPGTRLLVL.